This T cell receptor beta chain was recovered during a study of cytomegalovirus exposure and HLA in healthy donors. Amplification used 60 Vbeta primers and 13 Jbeta primers. Libraries were prepared by immunoSEQ multiplex PCR; TCRdb keeps only in-frame clonotypes and omits some of them. This table has roughly 180,000 clones, approximately 72% appearing once. Trimming removed 10 bases from V and 3 bases from J; junction bases left unmatched: 2. The CDR3 length is 13 residues. Germline CDR1 LNHDA, CDR2 SQIVND (reference sequence). General study findings and limits: Across HLA loci, a later analysis found differing TCR association rates, with DRB1 most and HLA-C fewest. Analysis performed later found 15,000 or so TCR beta sequences associated with HLA alleles at 0.05 false discovery rate.

This clone was detected only a few times. Its antigen is not identified. The specimen was PBMCs. J is TRBJ2-2 and V is TRBV19, with TRBD2 matching over 10 bases. This TCR came from a female donor in good health and CMV-seronegative. In DNA, the CDR3 is TGTGCCACGAGCGGGAGGGACACCGGGGAGCTGTTTTTT. It codes for CATSGRDTGELFF.